Presented here are 30 T cell receptor beta chains from one specimen sequenced in a study of low-dose radiotherapy and immunotherapy resistance in tumors. cDNA synthesis used a TRAV/TRBV-specific primer set for both chains. TCR amplification involved 20 PCR cycles with a constant-region primer and V-primer adapter. TCRdb analysed the reads with MiXCR anew, one entry per CDR3 protein. Of 65,000 to 95,000 distinct CDR3 sequences in the sample, over 15% were seen once. Time point reported: after trial treatment. Treatment defined: LDRT plus nivolumab, ipilimumab, low-dose cyclophosphamide and aspirin (RACIN trial). The sequenced sample was PBMCs, obtained after low-dose radiotherapy plus immunotherapy. The source of these receptors is a male donor with prostate cancer.

With respect to this clonotype: It differs at one base from a far larger clone, so likely a read error. This chain connects TRBV6-5 to TRBJ2-5, with a tentative D call TRBD1 (5 bases). Germline V gives CDR1 MNHEY, CDR2 SVGAGI. V lost 5 bases and J lost 0, with 16 bases in between. The CDR3 extends over 16 amino acids. The CDR3 nucleotides are TGTGCCAGCAGTGATGGGGCTACCAGATACCAAGAGACCCAGTACTTC. This codes for CASSDGATRYQETQYF.

This clonotype occurred many times. This chain uses TRBV4-2 with TRBJ2-1; 9 nucleotides line up with TRBD1. The CDR3 loop spans 16 amino acids. Trimming took 5 bases from V and 6 from J; bases not matched to a gene: 11. Germline lookup yields CDR1 LGHNA and CDR2 YNFKEQ. CDR3 amino acids: CASSGTTGTGSNEQFF. The CDR3 DNA reads TGTGCCAGCAGCGGAACGACCGGGACAGGGAGCAATGAGCAGTTCTTC.

This clonotype was detected many times. The chain uses TRBV12-3 or TRBV12-4 and TRBJ2-5; D remains unclear. V was cut by 6 bases and J by 4 bases, with 9 bases left in between. The CDR3 is 12 amino acids. CDR3 region: CASSIPPETQYF. The DNA of the CDR3 is TGTGCCAGCAGCATACCCCCAGAGACCCAGTACTTC.

There are a few counts of this clonotype. The germline gene is not matched at one end of the junction; a read error may be the cause. V and J are TRBV7-3 and TRBJ2-7, with D uncertain. The CDR3 consists of 13 residues. Looked up from germline, CDR1 is SGHTA and CDR2 is FQGTGA. The CDR3 bases are TGTGCCAGCAGCTTGGGCACAGCAAATCCCCCCATCTTC. Its protein is CASSLGTANPPIF.

This clonotype was detected many times. The CDR3 DNA reads TGCAGTGCTAGTTGGCGGACCTACGAGCAGTACTTC. It encodes CSASWRTYEQYF. This chain joins TRBV20-1 and TRBJ2-7; no clear D gene. The germline gives CDR1 DFQATT, CDR2 SNEGSKA (reference sequence). The CDR3 totals 12 residues. The V end lost 3 bases, the J end lost 2 bases, and 8 bases lay between the germline ends.

This clonotype was recorded at least ten times. This rearrangement joins TRBV20-1 to TRBJ2-7, with TRBD2 identical over 10 bases. The CDR3 extends over 20 amino acids. The J segment lost 3 bases and the V segment lost 4 bases, leaving 24 bases of the junction unmatched. Germline assignment: CDR1 DFQATT and CDR2 SNEGSKA (reference sequence). The DNA for the CDR3 is TGCAGTGCTAACACGCCCCAAGCGGGAGGGCAGCCGAAATTGCTCTACGAGCAGTACTTC. Translated, it gives CSANTPQAGGQPKLLYEQYF.

Many counts were recorded for this clonotype. The rearrangement joins TRBV5-6 to TRBJ1-2, with D perhaps TRBD1 (5 bases). With 4 bases removed from V and 0 bases from J, the gap between germline ends came to 13 bases. This CDR3 region has 15 residues. Germline V gene sequence: CDR1 SGHDT, CDR2 YYEEEE. The CDR3 DNA is TGTGCCAGCAGCATACAGGCGACAGCTAACTATGGCTACACCTTC. Its translation is CASSIQATANYGYTF.

This clonotype was counted many times. J is TRBJ2-7 and V is TRBV28, with D possibly TRBD2 on 6 matching bases. V gave up 6 bases and J gave up 2 bases, with 11 bases separating them. The V gene's germline CDR1 is MDHEN and CDR2 SYDVKM. This CDR3 comprises 13 residues. CDR3 residues: CASSRRDPYEQYF. In DNA form, the CDR3 reads TGTGCCAGCAGCCGGAGGGACCCCTACGAGCAGTACTTC.

For this clonotype: This sequence is one base from a far larger clone and is likely a read error. Without the conserved terminal phenylalanine or tryptophan, this CDR3 likely stems from a read error. The chain is built from TRBV7-9 and TRBJ2-1, with TRBD2 matching 9 bases. The CDR3 sequence is 15 residues long. Germline CDR1 and CDR2: SEHNR and FQNEAQ (reference sequence). The CDR3 DNA reads TGCGCCAGCAGCTTGGACGGGACTAGCCACAATGAGCAGTTCTAC. This encodes CASSLDGTSHNEQFY.

About this clonotype itself: A much more abundant neighbour one base away suggests this may be a read error. J is TRBJ2-4 and V is TRBV7-3; TRBD2 matches 14 bases. This CDR3 comprises 15 residues. Germline trimming cut 4 bases from V and 13 bases from J; bases unmatched to any gene: 9. Germline loops: CDR1 SGHTA, CDR2 FQGTGA. CDR3 in DNA: TGTGCCAGCAGCTGGACTAGCGGGAGGTACAATGAGCAGTACTTC. It translates to CASSWTSGRYNEQYF.

This clonotype came up once. This chain joins TRBV28 and TRBJ2-1; D is perhaps TRBD1 (6 bases). Germline CDR1 is MDHEN and CDR2 is SYDVKM. The CDR3 has 16 amino acids. V shed 6 bases and J shed 1 base, with 16 bases lying between them. The CDR3 loop reads CASRGAGGESYNEQFF. In nucleotides, the CDR3 is TGTGCCAGCAGGGGGGCTGGGGGAGAATCCTACAATGAGCAGTTCTTC.

The genes are TRBV28 and TRBJ2-5, with D unclear. Trimming removed 10 bases from V and 0 bases from J, with 12 bases in between. This CDR3 spans 13 amino acids. The germline gives CDR1 MDHEN, CDR2 SYDVKM. The CDR3 DNA reads as TGTGCCACAACGGGTGGGAACCAAGAGACCCAGTACTTC. Its translation is CATTGGNQETQYF.

This rearrangement joins TRBV7-2 to TRBJ1-2, with 11 bases lining up with TRBD1. V gave up 0 bases and J gave up 4 bases; unmatched junction bases: 4. Germline assignment: CDR1 SGHTA and CDR2 FQGNSA. This CDR3 is 16 amino acids long. The CDR3 DNA sequence: TGTGCCAGCAGCTTAGCCGGACAGGGGGCCCCCTATGGCTACACCTTC. This sequence encodes CASSLAGQGAPYGYTF.

This clonotype is medium-sized within its sample. The chain employs TRBV29-1 and TRBJ2-1, with TRBD2 matching over 11 bases. The germline V gene has CDR1 SQVTM and CDR2 ANQGSEA. Unmatched junction bases numbered 7, after V lost 2 bases and J lost 4 bases. This CDR3 is 16 amino acids long. The CDR3 nucleotides are TGCAGCGTTGAACCAACTAGCGGGAGTTGGTACAATGAGCAGTTCTTC. Residues: CSVEPTSGSWYNEQFF.

This clonotype appeared a few times. The chain uses TRBV5-1 and TRBJ2-2; the match to TRBD2 covers 9 bases. CDR1 and CDR2 (germline): SGHRS, YFSETQ. This CDR3 comprises 15 residues. J lost 2 bases, V lost 4 bases, and 3 bases had no gene match. CDR3 sequence reads: CASSMTSGNTGELFF. CDR3 DNA sequence: TGCGCCAGCAGCATGACTAGCGGTAACACCGGGGAGCTGTTTTTT. Based on the CDR3 plus reference TRBV5-1 and TRBJ2-2, the full variable domain is KAGVTQTPRYLIKTRGQQVTLSCSPISGHRSVSWYQQTPGQGLQFLFEYFSETQRNKGNFPGRFSGRQFSNSRSEMNVSTLELGDSALYLCASSMTSGNTGELFFGEGSRLTVL.

This clonotype was seen many times. CDR3 bases: TGCAGTGCTAGAGAAAGGCAGGGCGCTTATCAGGGCTACGAGCAGTACTTC. As protein: CSARERQGAYQGYEQYF. The gene calls are TRBV20-1 and TRBJ2-7, with a weak D call TRBD1 (5 bases). Germline loops: CDR1 DFQATT, CDR2 SNEGSKA (reference sequence). Trimming shortened V by 0 bases and J by 3 bases, and 21 bases separated the two germline ends. CDR3 size: 17 residues.

At least ten counts were recorded for this clonotype. J is TRBJ1-5 and V is TRBV29-1; D possibly corresponds to TRBD1 (5 bases). This CDR3 spans 17 amino acids. Trimming removed 3 bases from V and 0 bases from J, with 18 bases in between. The V gene's germline CDR1 is SQVTM and CDR2 ANQGSEA. CDR3 bases: TGCAGCGTTGACTACCAGGGATTAATTGGTAGCAATCAGCCCCAGCATTTT. Its protein product is CSVDYQGLIGSNQPQHF.

This clonotype showed up just a few times. This chain links TRBV4-3 with TRBJ2-7; D perhaps matches TRBD1 (5 bases). The CDR3 is 17 residues long. CDR1 and CDR2 (germline): LGHNA, YSLEER. V was clipped by 0 bases and J by 4 bases, with 19 bases between them. In nucleotides, the CDR3 is TGCGCCAGCAGCCAAGATGCTTTTGGGGCCCGGACGTACGAGCAGTACTTC. It encodes CASSQDAFGARTYEQYF.

This clonotype was counted at least ten times. The chain joins TRBV20-1 to TRBJ1-2; weak D call: TRBD1 (5 bases). The CDR3 has 12 residues. V was clipped by 4 bases and J by 4 bases, with 10 bases between them. Germline lookup yields CDR1 DFQATT and CDR2 SNEGSKA (reference sequence). In DNA, the CDR3 is TGCAGTGCTACACAGGTTTCCTATGGCTACACCTTC. Residues: CSATQVSYGYTF.

This clonotype was picked up many times. This chain uses TRBV7-2 with TRBJ2-5; possible D gene TRBD2, 5 bases. Between the trimmed V and J ends, which lost 1 base and 5 bases, there was a span of 14 bases. Germline V gene lookup returns CDR1 SGHTA and CDR2 FQGNSA. There are 15 residues in the CDR3. The CDR3 loop is CASSLGTGFGETQYF. CDR3 in DNA: TGTGCCAGCAGCTTAGGCACGGGGTTTGGGGAGACCCAGTACTTC.

Many counts were recorded for this clonotype. The chain links TRBV9 to TRBJ2-3; tentative D call: TRBD2 (5 bases). CDR1 is SGDLS and CDR2 is YYNGEE in the germline V gene. The V end was cut by 3 bases, the J end by 6 bases, with 11 bases between. This CDR3 comprises 13 residues. The CDR3 nucleotides read TGTGCCAGCAGCGAGGACTGGAGGGATACGCAGTATTTT. Its protein product is CASSEDWRDTQYF.

The table lists this clonotype with many counts. V and J are TRBV29-1 and TRBJ1-2; no reliable D call. This CDR3 comprises 12 residues. Germline V gene data show CDR1 as SQVTM and CDR2 as ANQGSEA. V dropped 4 bases and J dropped 1 base, with 7 bases sitting between them. CDR3 region: CSVGGSNYGYTF. The CDR3 DNA follows: TGCAGCGTTGGAGGCAGTAACTATGGCTACACCTTC.

The J gene is TRBJ1-2, the V gene TRBV5-1; D possibly corresponds to TRBD1 (6 bases). The CDR3 is 15 residues long. CDR1 SGHRS and CDR2 YFSETQ come from the germline V gene. Trimming pared 4 bases from V and 4 bases from J, leaving 17 bases between. CDR3 in DNA: TGCGCCAGCAGCCCCCAGGGGTCGGCAGCCTATGGCTACACCTTC. It is translated as CASSPQGSAAYGYTF.

The V call is TRBV19, the J call TRBJ1-5; D may be TRBD1 (6 bases). Germline loops: CDR1 LNHDA, CDR2 SQIVND (reference sequence). The CDR3 is 14 residues long. The V and J ends lost 7 bases and 6 bases respectively, with 16 bases between them. CDR3 region: CASTRDTNVQPQHF. CDR3 DNA: TGTGCCAGTACCCGGGACACCAACGTTCAGCCCCAGCATTTT.

This clonotype was detected ten times or more. The chain has TRBV9 and TRBJ2-3; TRBD2 might be the D (6 bases). Germline V CDR1 and CDR2: SGDLS, YYNGEE. V was shortened by 4 bases and J by 3 bases, with 12 bases between the two germline ends. The CDR3 loop spans 14 amino acids. The CDR3 bases are TGTGCCAGCAGCCCGGGCGGGATGACAGATACGCAGTATTTT. Translation gives CASSPGGMTDTQYF. Drawing the rest from reference TRBV9 and TRBJ2-3, the complete variable domain is DSGVTQTPKHLITATGQRVTLRCSPRSGDLSVYWYQQSLDQGLQFLIQYYNGEERAKGNILERFSAQQFPDLHSELNLSSLELGDSALYFCASSPGGMTDTQYFGPGTRLTVL.

The chain couples TRBV20-1 to TRBJ2-7; 8 bases match TRBD2. Germline V gene data show CDR1 as DFQATT and CDR2 as SNEGSKA (reference sequence). Trimming took 0 bases from V and 4 from J; bases not matched to a gene: 14. CDR3 length equals 17 residues. CDR3: CSARDLADLTSGYEQYF. CDR3 sequence (DNA): TGCAGTGCTAGAGATCTTGCGGACCTAACTAGCGGTTACGAGCAGTACTTC.

There are many counts of this clonotype. This sequence joins TRBV6-5 and TRBJ1-2; D not certain. The CDR3 covers 13 residues. With 5 bases removed from V and 2 bases from J, the gap between germline ends came to 9 bases. CDR1 and CDR2 from the germline V gene are MNHEY and SVGAGI. The CDR3 region is CASSLQLNYGYTF. In DNA, the CDR3 is TGTGCCAGCAGTCTCCAATTAAACTATGGCTACACCTTC.

This clonotype was recorded only once. CDR3 residues: CASSYVGGSYEQYF. Here the CDR3 DNA reads TGTGCCAGCAGTTACGTGGGAGGGTCCTACGAGCAGTACTTC. The chain uses TRBV6-2 or TRBV6-3 and TRBJ2-7; TRBD2 matches at 7 bases. The CDR3 consists of 14 residues. CDR1 and CDR2 from the germline V gene are MNHEY and SVGEGT. Trimming removed 2 bases from V and 1 base from J; junction bases left unmatched: 2.

This clonotype was recorded at least ten times. The chain links TRBV20-1 to TRBJ2-1, with no clear D. With 8 bases removed from V and 5 bases from J, the gap between germline ends came to 10 bases. Germline-derived CDR1 and CDR2 are DFQATT and SNEGSKA (reference sequence). The CDR3 loop spans 11 amino acids. The CDR3 sequence: CSPGWNNEQFF. CDR3 DNA sequence: TGCAGTCCTGGCTGGAACAATGAGCAGTTCTTC.

This clonotype showed up many times. The chain recombines TRBV6-2 or TRBV6-3 with TRBJ2-5; 9 bases agree with TRBD1. Germline V gene sequence: CDR1 MNHEY, CDR2 SVGEGT. Trimming took 4 bases from V and 2 from J; bases not matched to a gene: 2. CDR3 length: 14 residues. The CDR3 DNA follows: TGTGCCAGCAGTTGGGACAGGGCTCAAGAGACCCAGTACTTC. Residues: CASSWDRAQETQYF.